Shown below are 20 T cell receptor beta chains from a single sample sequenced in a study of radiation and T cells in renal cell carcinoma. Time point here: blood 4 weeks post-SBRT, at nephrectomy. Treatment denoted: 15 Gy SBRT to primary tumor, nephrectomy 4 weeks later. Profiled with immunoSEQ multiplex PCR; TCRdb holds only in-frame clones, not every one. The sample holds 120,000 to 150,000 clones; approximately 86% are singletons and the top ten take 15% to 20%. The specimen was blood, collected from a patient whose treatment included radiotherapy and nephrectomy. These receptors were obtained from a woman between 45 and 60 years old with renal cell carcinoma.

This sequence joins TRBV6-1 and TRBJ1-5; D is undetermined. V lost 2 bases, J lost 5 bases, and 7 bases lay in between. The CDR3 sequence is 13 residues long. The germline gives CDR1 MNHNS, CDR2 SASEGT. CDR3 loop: CASSELGYQPQHF. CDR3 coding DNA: TGTGCCAGCAGTGAATTGGGGTATCAGCCCCAGCATTTT.

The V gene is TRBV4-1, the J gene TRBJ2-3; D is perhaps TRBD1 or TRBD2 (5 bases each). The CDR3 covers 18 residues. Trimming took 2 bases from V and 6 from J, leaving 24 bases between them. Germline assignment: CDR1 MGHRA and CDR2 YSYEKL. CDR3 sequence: CASSQWGRGPPHQDTQYF. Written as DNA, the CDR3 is TGCGCCAGCAGCCAATGGGGTCGGGGACCACCACACCAGGATACGCAGTATTTT.

The CDR3, as DNA: TGTGCCAGCTCGGGGCAGCTCAATGAGCAGTTCTTC. Its translation: CASSGQLNEQFF. This sequence joins TRBV6-5 and TRBJ2-1; D may correspond to TRBD1 or TRBD2 (5 bases each). Germline V lookup: CDR1 MNHEY, CDR2 SVGAGI. The CDR3 spans 12 residues. Trimming shortened V by 8 bases and J by 6 bases, and 11 bases separated the two germline ends.

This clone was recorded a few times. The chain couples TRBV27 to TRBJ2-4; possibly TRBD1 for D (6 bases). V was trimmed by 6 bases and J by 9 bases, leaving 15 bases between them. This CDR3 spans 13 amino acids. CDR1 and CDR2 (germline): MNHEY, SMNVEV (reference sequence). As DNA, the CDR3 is TGTGCCAGCAGCTACAGGGTAGGGGGCATTCAGTACTTC. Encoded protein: CASSYRVGGIQYF.

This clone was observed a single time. CDR3 residues: CASSLATGTGSYEQYF. Here the CDR3 DNA reads TGTGCCAGCAGCTTAGCAACAGGGACGGGGTCCTACGAGCAGTACTTC. The V gene is TRBV7-2, the J gene TRBJ2-7; D perhaps matches TRBD1 (6 bases). The ends were cut back, 0 bases at V and 1 base at J, with 13 bases in the middle. This CDR3 is built from 16 residues. Germline V gene lookup returns CDR1 SGHTA and CDR2 FQGNSA.

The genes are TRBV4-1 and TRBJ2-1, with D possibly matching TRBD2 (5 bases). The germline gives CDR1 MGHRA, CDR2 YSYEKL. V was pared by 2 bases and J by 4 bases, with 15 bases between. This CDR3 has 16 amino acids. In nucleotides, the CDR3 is TGCGCCAGCAGCCAATTGGGTCGCGGGCCATACAATGAGCAGTTCTTC. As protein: CASSQLGRGPYNEQFF.

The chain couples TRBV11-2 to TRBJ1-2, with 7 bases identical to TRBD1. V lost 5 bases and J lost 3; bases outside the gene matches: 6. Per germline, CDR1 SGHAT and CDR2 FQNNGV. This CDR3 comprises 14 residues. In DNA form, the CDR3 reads TGTGCCAGCAGCCACAGGGGAACTCACTATGGCTACACCTTC. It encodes CASSHRGTHYGYTF.

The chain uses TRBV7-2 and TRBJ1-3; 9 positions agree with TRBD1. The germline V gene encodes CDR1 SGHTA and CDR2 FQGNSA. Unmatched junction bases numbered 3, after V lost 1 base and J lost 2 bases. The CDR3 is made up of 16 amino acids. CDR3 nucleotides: TGTGCCAGCAGCTTAGTTAGACAGGGGGCTGGAAACACCATATATTTT. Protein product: CASSLVRQGAGNTIYF.

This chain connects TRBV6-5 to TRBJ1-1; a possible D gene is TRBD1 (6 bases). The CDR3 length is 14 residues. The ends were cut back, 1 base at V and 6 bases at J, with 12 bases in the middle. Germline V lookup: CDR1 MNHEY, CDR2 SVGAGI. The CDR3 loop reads CASSYYGQGSEAFF. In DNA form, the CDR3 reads TGTGCCAGCAGTTACTATGGGCAGGGGTCTGAAGCTTTCTTT.

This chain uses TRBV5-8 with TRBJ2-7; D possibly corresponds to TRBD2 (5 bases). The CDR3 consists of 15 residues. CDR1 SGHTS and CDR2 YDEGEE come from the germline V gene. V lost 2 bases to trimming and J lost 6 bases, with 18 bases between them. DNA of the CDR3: TGTGCCAGCAGCTTAAGACTAACGGCATTGTTCGAGCAGTACTTC. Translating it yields CASSLRLTALFEQYF.

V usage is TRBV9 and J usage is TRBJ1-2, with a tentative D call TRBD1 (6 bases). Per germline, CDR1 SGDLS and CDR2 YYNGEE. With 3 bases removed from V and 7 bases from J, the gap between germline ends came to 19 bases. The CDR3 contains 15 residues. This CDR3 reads CASSEDPSGVSGYTF. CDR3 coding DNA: TGTGCCAGCAGCGAGGATCCTTCAGGGGTTTCTGGCTACACCTTC.

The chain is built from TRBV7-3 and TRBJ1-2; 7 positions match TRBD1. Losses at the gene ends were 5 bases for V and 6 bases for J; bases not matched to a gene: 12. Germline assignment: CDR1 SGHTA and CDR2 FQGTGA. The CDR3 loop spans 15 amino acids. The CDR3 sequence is CASSVNPQGDHGYTF. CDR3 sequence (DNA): TGTGCCAGCAGCGTTAATCCCCAGGGGGACCATGGCTACACCTTC.

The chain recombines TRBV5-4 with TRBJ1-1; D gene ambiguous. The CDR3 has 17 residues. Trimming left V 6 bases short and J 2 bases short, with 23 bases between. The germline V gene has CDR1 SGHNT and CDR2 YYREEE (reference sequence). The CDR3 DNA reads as TGTGCCAGCAACTCCCCGGTGGCTAATGGCGCCAACACTGAAGCTTTCTTT. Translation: CASNSPVANGANTEAFF.

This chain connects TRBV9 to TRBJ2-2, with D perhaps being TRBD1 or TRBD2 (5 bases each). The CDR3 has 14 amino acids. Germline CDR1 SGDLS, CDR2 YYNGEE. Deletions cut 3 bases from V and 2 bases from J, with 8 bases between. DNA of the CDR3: TGTGCCAGCAGCGCAGGGACCAACACCGGGGAGCTGTTTTTT. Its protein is CASSAGTNTGELFF. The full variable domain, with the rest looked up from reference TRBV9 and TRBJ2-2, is DSGVTQTPKHLITATGQRVTLRCSPRSGDLSVYWYQQSLDQGLQFLIQYYNGEERAKGNILERFSAQQFPDLHSELNLSSLELGDSALYFCASSAGTNTGELFFGEGSRLTVL.

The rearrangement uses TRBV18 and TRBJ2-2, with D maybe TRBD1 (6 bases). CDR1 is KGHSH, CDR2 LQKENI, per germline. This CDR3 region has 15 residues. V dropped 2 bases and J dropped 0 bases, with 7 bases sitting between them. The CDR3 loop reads CASSPNRANTGELFF. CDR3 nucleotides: TGTGCCAGCTCACCAAACAGGGCGAACACCGGGGAGCTGTTTTTT.

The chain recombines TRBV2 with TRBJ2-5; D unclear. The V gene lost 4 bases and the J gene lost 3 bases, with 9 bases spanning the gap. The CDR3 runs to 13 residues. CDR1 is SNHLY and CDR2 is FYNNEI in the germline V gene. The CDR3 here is CASSGNGKETQYF. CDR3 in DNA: TGTGCCAGCAGTGGAAACGGAAAAGAGACCCAGTACTTC.

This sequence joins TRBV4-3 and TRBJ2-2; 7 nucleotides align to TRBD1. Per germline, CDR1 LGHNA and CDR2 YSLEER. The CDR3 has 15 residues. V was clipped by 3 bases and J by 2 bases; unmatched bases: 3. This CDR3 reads CASSQTGTNTGELFF. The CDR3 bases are TGCGCCAGCAGCCAGACAGGGACCAACACCGGGGAGCTGTTTTTT.

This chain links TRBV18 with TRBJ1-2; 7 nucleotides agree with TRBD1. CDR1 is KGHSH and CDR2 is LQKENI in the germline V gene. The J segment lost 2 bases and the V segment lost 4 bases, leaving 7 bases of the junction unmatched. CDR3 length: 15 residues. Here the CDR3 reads CASSLGTALNYGYTF. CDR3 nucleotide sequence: TGTGCCAGCTCACTTGGGACAGCCCTGAACTATGGCTACACCTTC.

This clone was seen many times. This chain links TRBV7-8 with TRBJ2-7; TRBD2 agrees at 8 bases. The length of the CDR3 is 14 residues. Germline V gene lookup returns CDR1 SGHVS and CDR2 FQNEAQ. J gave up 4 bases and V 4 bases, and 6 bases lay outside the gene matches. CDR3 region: CASSSEGLGYEQYF. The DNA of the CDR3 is TGTGCCAGCAGCTCGGAGGGACTAGGATACGAGCAGTACTTC.

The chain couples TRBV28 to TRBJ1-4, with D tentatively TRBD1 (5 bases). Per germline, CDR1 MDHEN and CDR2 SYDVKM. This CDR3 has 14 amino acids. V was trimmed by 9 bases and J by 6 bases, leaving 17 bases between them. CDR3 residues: CASQGTGKDEKLFF. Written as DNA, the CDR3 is TGTGCCAGTCAAGGGACGGGGAAGGATGAAAAACTGTTTTTT.